The T cell receptor beta chain described here comes from a study of early T cells in non-severe SARS-CoV-2 infection. Study details: Unsorted whole blood bulk RNA was sequenced, with unpaired chains. Study results and limitations: Clonotype matching in VDJdb favored anti-spike CD8 responses and did not capture private and CD4 specificities.

Each CDR3 protein is one row after TCRdb ran MiXCR on the 5' RACE reads. The repertoire holds 30,000 to 40,000 distinct CDR3 sequences, with roughly 4% as singletons. This clonotype was counted ten times or more. Antigen: not known. The CDR3 is 16 amino acids. V shed 1 base and J 3 bases; nucleotides not matched to a gene: 5. Germline values: CDR1 LGHDT, CDR2 YNNKEL (reference sequence). The V gene is TRBV3-1, the J gene TRBJ1-3; TRBD1 matches 8 bases. The sample consisted of whole blood. The TCR was taken from an adult who was a healthcare worker with PCR-confirmed SARS-CoV-2 infection or an uninfected control (not recorded which). This chain's CDR3 is CASSQGSGGFGNTIYF. In DNA form, the CDR3 reads TGTGCCAGCAGCCAAGGGTCAGGGGGCTTTGGAAACACCATATATTTT.